These T cell receptor beta chains were read from a single sample in a study of response to subunit inactivated influenza vaccine. TCRdb recomputed calls from the RT-PCR reads with MiXCR, one row per CDR3 protein. The sample consists of 800,000 or so distinct CDR3 sequences, around 21% of them appearing once. The sample was PBMCs from blood, taken about 5 days after vaccination. The receptor set was obtained from a man aged 45-60 years who received an inactivated influenza vaccine. Each CDR3 is given with its conserved first and last residue. The D gene is left open where the match is weak. Clone size is given for some rows only: seen once, a few or many times, or a class if the clone is expanded.

DNA: TGTGCCAGCGGGTGGGGGGGGCGATCCTACGAGCAGTACTTC; CDR3: CASGWGGRSYEQYF; D: -; size: many; V: TRBV28; J: TRBJ2-7
DNA: TGTGCCATCAGTGAACTCTACCCGGGGACAGGGGAGTACACTGAAGCTTTCTTT; CDR3: CAISELYPGTGEYTEAFF; D: TRBD1; size: few; V: TRBV10-3; J: TRBJ1-1
DNA: TGCAGTGCTCAGATCCGGACTACCGGAAACATTCAGTACTTC; CDR3: CSAQIRTTGNIQYF; D: -; size: few; V: TRBV20-1; J: TRBJ2-4
DNA: TGCGCCAGCAGCCAAGCTGGGGGCGGCTATGGCTACACCTTC; CDR3: CASSQAGGGYGYTF; D: -; size: few; V: TRBV4-3; J: TRBJ1-2
DNA: TGTGCCACCAGCGTGACGGACAGGGCCCAAGAGACCCAGTACTTC; CDR3: CATSVTDRAQETQYF; D: TRBD1; size: many; V: TRBV15; J: TRBJ2-5
DNA: TGTGCCAGCAGTTTCCGACAGACCTATGGCTACACCTTC; CDR3: CASSFRQTYGYTF; D: -; size: few; V: TRBV12-3/TRBV12-4; J: TRBJ1-2
DNA: TGCGCCAGCAGCCAACAGGAGGGTAGTGAAGCTTTCTTT; CDR3: CASSQQEGSEAFF; D: -; size: -; V: TRBV4-1; J: TRBJ1-1
DNA: TGCAGCGTTGCGGTTGGGGGTCGGGTCGGCAATGAGCAGTTCTTC; CDR3: CSVAVGGRVGNEQFF; D: -; size: few; V: TRBV29-1; J: TRBJ2-1
DNA: TGTGCCAGTTCAAAGGCGGGCACCGGGGAGCTGTTTTTT; CDR3: CASSKAGTGELFF; D: -; size: -; V: TRBV6-1; J: TRBJ2-2
DNA: TGTGCCAGCAGCCAACCGGGGTCCTCCTACGAGCAGTACTTC; CDR3: CASSQPGSSYEQYF; D: -; size: few; V: TRBV4-2; J: TRBJ2-7
DNA: TGTGCCAGCAGATCCGGGACAGGGGGACACGAGCAGTACTTC; CDR3: CASRSGTGGHEQYF; D: TRBD1; size: -; V: TRBV6-1; J: TRBJ2-7
DNA: TGTGCCAGCAGTTTCGTAACAGGGTTGTATTCACCCCTCCACTTT; CDR3: CASSFVTGLYSPLHF; D: -; size: few; V: TRBV27; J: TRBJ1-6
DNA: TGTGCCAGCAGCTTGACTAGCGGGAGGACAGATACGCAGTATTTT; CDR3: CASSLTSGRTDTQYF; D: TRBD2; size: few; V: TRBV5-6; J: TRBJ2-3
DNA: TGCAGTGCTAGGCCGGGACAGGGCCTCCATCTGGCCAACGTCCTGACTTTC; CDR3: CSARPGQGLHLANVLTF; D: TRBD1; size: -; V: TRBV20-1; J: TRBJ2-6
DNA: TGTGCCAGCGGGTTGAAGGGGAACTATGGCTACACCTTC; CDR3: CASGLKGNYGYTF; D: -; size: few; V: TRBV12-3/TRBV12-4; J: TRBJ1-2
DNA: TGTGCCAGCAGCCCGTGGACAGGGGACAATCAGCCCCAGCATTTT; CDR3: CASSPWTGDNQPQHF; D: TRBD1; size: few; V: TRBV5-5; J: TRBJ1-5
DNA: TGCAGCGTTGCACAGACCCTTAATCAGCCCCAGCATTTT; CDR3: CSVAQTLNQPQHF; D: -; size: many; V: TRBV29-1; J: TRBJ1-5
DNA: TGTGCCAGCAGCCTTGGAAACACCATATATTTT; CDR3: CASSLGNTIYF; D: -; size: many; V: TRBV12-3/TRBV12-4; J: TRBJ1-3
DNA: -; CDR3: CASSLVAGGNQKEEFF; D: -; size: once; V: TRBV7-2; J: TRBJ2-1
DNA: TGTGCCAGCAGCTCGCGGACTAGCGGGAGAACTTACGAGCAGTACTTC; CDR3: CASSSRTSGRTYEQYF; D: TRBD2; size: -; V: TRBV7-2; J: TRBJ2-7
DNA: TGCAGCGTTGGCGCGGGGGGTTTGAACACTGAAGCTTTCTTT; CDR3: CSVGAGGLNTEAFF; D: -; size: many; V: TRBV29-1; J: TRBJ1-1
DNA: TGCGCCAGCAGCCCTAACAGGGGGGTTAATGAAAAACTGTTTTTT; CDR3: CASSPNRGVNEKLFF; D: TRBD1; size: -; V: TRBV5-1; J: TRBJ1-4
DNA: TGTGCCAGCAGCTTAAGTCCCAGTCCCTCAGGGTACTACGAGCAGTACTTC; CDR3: CASSLSPSPSGYYEQYF; D: -; size: few; V: TRBV7-8; J: TRBJ2-7
DNA: TGCAGTGCTAGAGCCCTAGCGGGCGCCTCCTACAATGAGCAGTTCTTC; CDR3: CSARALAGASYNEQFF; D: TRBD2; size: -; V: TRBV20-1; J: TRBJ2-1
DNA: TGCAGCGATAGACAGCCCCCAATGAACACTGAAGCTTTCTTT; CDR3: CSDRQPPMNTEAFF; D: -; size: many; V: TRBV29-1; J: TRBJ1-1
DNA: TGTGCCAGCAGTTTATTTACAGGGGGATCGAACACTGAAGCTTTCTTT; CDR3: CASSLFTGGSNTEAFF; D: TRBD1; size: once; V: TRBV28; J: TRBJ1-1
DNA: TGTGCCAGCAGTGAATCCGGAACAGGGGGCTTCGGATACTATGGCTACACCTTC; CDR3: CASSESGTGGFGYYGYTF; D: TRBD1; size: few; V: TRBV25-1; J: TRBJ1-2
DNA: TGCGCCAGCAGCTCGGGGGGGTACGGCCTTAGGTCCTACAATGAGCAGTTCTTC; CDR3: CASSSGGYGLRSYNEQFF; D: TRBD2; size: -; V: TRBV5-1; J: TRBJ2-1
DNA: TGTGCCAGCAGTGGGGGGCAGGGGTCCTACGAGCAGTACTTC; CDR3: CASSGGQGSYEQYF; D: -; size: many; V: TRBV5-1; J: TRBJ2-7
DNA: TGCGCCAGCAGCTTGGTTGTCAGAAACACCGGGGAGCTGTTTTTT; CDR3: CASSLVVRNTGELFF; D: -; size: few; V: TRBV5-1; J: TRBJ2-2
DNA: TGTGCCAGCAGCTTGGCGGGGTTTGACGATGGCTACACCTTC; CDR3: CASSLAGFDDGYTF; D: -; size: many; V: TRBV5-6; J: TRBJ1-2
DNA: TGCGCCAGCAGCCAAGATGGTAGCAGGAACACCGGGGAGCTGTTTTTT; CDR3: CASSQDGSRNTGELFF; D: -; size: -; V: TRBV4-3; J: TRBJ2-2
DNA: TGCGCCAGCAGCCGGACAGCTACCTACGAGCAGTACTTC; CDR3: CASSRTATYEQYF; D: -; size: -; V: TRBV5-1; J: TRBJ2-7
DNA: TGTGCCAGCAGCTGGGGGGACAATCAGCCCCAGCATTTT; CDR3: CASSWGDNQPQHF; D: -; size: -; V: TRBV12-3/TRBV12-4; J: TRBJ1-5
DNA: TGTGCCAGCAGTTTCTTAAAGAATTCACCCCTCCACTTT; CDR3: CASSFLKNSPLHF; D: -; size: -; V: TRBV6-5; J: TRBJ1-6
DNA: TGTGCCAGCTCGGGAGCTTCTACGGTAATCGGAGCTTTCTTT; CDR3: CASSGASTVIGAFF; D: -; size: -; V: TRBV18; J: TRBJ1-1
DNA: TGCAGTGCTAGGGTGACAGGGGGCGCAAGGGATACGCAGTATTTT; CDR3: CSARVTGGARDTQYF; D: TRBD1; size: -; V: TRBV20-1; J: TRBJ2-3
DNA: TGTGCCAGCAGCTTAGACGGTCTTGGGTGGCAAGAGACCCAGTACTTC; CDR3: CASSLDGLGWQETQYF; D: -; size: -; V: TRBV7-2; J: TRBJ2-5
DNA: TGTGCCTGGAATCGGGCTGAAGCTTTCTTT; CDR3: CAWNRAEAFF; D: -; size: -; V: TRBV30; J: TRBJ1-1
DNA: TGTGCCAGCAATATGCCGGGACTAGCGGGCGGGGCTAGGAATGAGCAGTTCTTC; CDR3: CASNMPGLAGGARNEQFF; D: TRBD2; size: -; V: TRBV6-2/TRBV6-3; J: TRBJ2-1
DNA: TGCGCCAGCAGCCAGGGGGGACGACCCTACGAGCAGTACTTC; CDR3: CASSQGGRPYEQYF; D: -; size: -; V: TRBV4-3; J: TRBJ2-7
DNA: TGCAGTGCTACCTCACCGGATCAGAGCAATCAGCCCCAGCATTTT; CDR3: CSATSPDQSNQPQHF; D: -; size: few; V: TRBV20-1; J: TRBJ1-5
DNA: TGTGCCAGCAGCCTTAGCGGGGGGGCTCGGAATGAGCAGTTCTTC; CDR3: CASSLSGGARNEQFF; D: TRBD2; size: -; V: TRBV7-6; J: TRBJ2-1
DNA: TGCAGTGCAAAGAGGTTTGTCTCCTACGAGCAGTACTTC; CDR3: CSAKRFVSYEQYF; D: -; size: -; V: TRBV20-1; J: TRBJ2-7
DNA: TGCGCCAGCAGCCAAGATCGGGGAAGGCAACTGTTTTTT; CDR3: CASSQDRGRQLFF; D: -; size: few; V: TRBV4-1; J: TRBJ1-4
DNA: TGCGCCAGCAGCTTGGCCGGTGGGGGGACGGCCGGGGAGCTGTTTTTT; CDR3: CASSLAGGGTAGELFF; D: -; size: -; V: TRBV5-1; J: TRBJ2-2
DNA: TGTGCCAGCAGTGTTCAGGGGGCGCGGACCGGGGAGCTGTTTTTT; CDR3: CASSVQGARTGELFF; D: TRBD1; size: few; V: TRBV12-3/TRBV12-4; J: TRBJ2-2
DNA: TGTGCCAGCAGACGAGCTAGCGGGAGGGCCGGTGAGCAGTTCTTC; CDR3: CASRRASGRAGEQFF; D: TRBD2; size: few; V: TRBV3-1; J: TRBJ2-1
DNA: TGTGCCAGCAGGACCGTCGGCGAGCAGTTCTTC; CDR3: CASRTVGEQFF; D: -; size: -; V: TRBV12-3/TRBV12-4; J: TRBJ2-1
DNA: TGTGCCAGCAGCGTAAGGGCTCAGGGGGGAACAGATACGCAGTATTTT; CDR3: CASSVRAQGGTDTQYF; D: -; size: -; V: TRBV9; J: TRBJ2-3
DNA: TGTGCCAGCAGCTTAGTTCAGGGTAAGGGGTACGAGCAGTACTTC; CDR3: CASSLVQGKGYEQYF; D: -; size: few; V: TRBV11-2; J: TRBJ2-7
DNA: TGCAGTGCTGGACGAGCGGGAACACAAGAGACCCAGTACTTC; CDR3: CSAGRAGTQETQYF; D: TRBD2; size: -; V: TRBV20-1; J: TRBJ2-5
DNA: TGTGCCAGCAGTTTTGACAATACCTACGAGCAGTACTTC; CDR3: CASSFDNTYEQYF; D: -; size: few; V: TRBV27; J: TRBJ2-7
DNA: TGTGCCAGCAGCTTATCAGGGTACCTGAAGTACGAGCAGTACTTC; CDR3: CASSLSGYLKYEQYF; D: -; size: -; V: TRBV7-9; J: TRBJ2-7
DNA: TGCAGCGTTGAAAACAGGTTGATGAACACTGAAGCTTTCTTT; CDR3: CSVENRLMNTEAFF; D: -; size: -; V: TRBV29-1; J: TRBJ1-1
DNA: TGTGCCAGCAGTCAGGGACTAGCGGGAGCAACGGGAACCAATGAGCAGTTCTTC; CDR3: CASSQGLAGATGTNEQFF; D: TRBD2; size: -; V: TRBV6-1; J: TRBJ2-1
DNA: TGTGCCAGCAGCCAGGTACTAGCGAGGTACCAAGAGACCCAGTACTTC; CDR3: CASSQVLARYQETQYF; D: TRBD2; size: few; V: TRBV3-1; J: TRBJ2-5
DNA: TGTGCCAGCAGCCCTATGGTTAGCAATCAGCCCCAGCATTTT; CDR3: CASSPMVSNQPQHF; D: -; size: many; V: TRBV7-8; J: TRBJ1-5
DNA: TGTGCCAGCAGTTACTCGTACGGCAACTACGAGCAGTACTTC; CDR3: CASSYSYGNYEQYF; D: -; size: -; V: TRBV6-5; J: TRBJ2-7
DNA: TGTGCCAGCAGCCAAAAAATGGCTAATGAGCAGTTCTTC; CDR3: CASSQKMANEQFF; D: -; size: -; V: TRBV3-1; J: TRBJ2-1